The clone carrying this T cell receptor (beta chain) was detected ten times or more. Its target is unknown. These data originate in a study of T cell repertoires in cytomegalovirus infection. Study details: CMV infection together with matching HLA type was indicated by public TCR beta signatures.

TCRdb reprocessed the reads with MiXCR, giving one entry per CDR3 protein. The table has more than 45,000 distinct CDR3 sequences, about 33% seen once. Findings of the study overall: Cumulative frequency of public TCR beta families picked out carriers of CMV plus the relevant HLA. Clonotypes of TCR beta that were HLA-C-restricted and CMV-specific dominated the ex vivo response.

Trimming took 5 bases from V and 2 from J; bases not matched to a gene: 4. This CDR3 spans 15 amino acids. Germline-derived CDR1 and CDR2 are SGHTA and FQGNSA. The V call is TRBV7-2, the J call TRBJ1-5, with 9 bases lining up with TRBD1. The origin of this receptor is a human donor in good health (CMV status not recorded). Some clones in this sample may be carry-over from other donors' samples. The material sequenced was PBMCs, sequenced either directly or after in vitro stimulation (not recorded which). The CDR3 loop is CASSQGQGGNQPQHF. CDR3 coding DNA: TGTGCCAGCAGCCAGGGACAGGGAGGCAATCAGCCCCAGCATTTT.